This T cell receptor (beta chain) was profiled in a study of cytomegalovirus exposure and HLA in healthy donors. Use of 60 Vbeta and 13 Jbeta primers characterized the PCR. Using immunoSEQ multiplex PCR, the repertoire was profiled, and TCRdb retains in-frame clones only, with some absent. The sample lists about 150,000 clones; 65% to 85% were seen once. Overall study findings and caveats: In a later analysis, productive TCRs from donors in an Asian-associated ancestry cluster reportedly carried fewer N-insertions than the cohort mean.

As concerns this clone: The antigen is not known.

Germline V gives CDR1 SGHNT, CDR2 YYREEE (reference sequence). V shed 4 bases and J 4 bases; nucleotides not matched to a gene: 12. There are 18 residues in the CDR3. The source material was PBMCs. This rearrangement joins TRBV5-4 to TRBJ2-6; 9 nucleotides align to TRBD2. The receptor's source is a woman aged 40 to 50 in good health and CMV-seropositive. The CDR3, as DNA: TGTGCCAGCAGCCGCGTGGCTAGCGGGACTGGGGGGGCCAACGTCCTGACTTTC. It specifies CASSRVASGTGGANVLTF.